These T cell receptor beta chains were read from a single sample in a study of radiotherapy plus CTLA-4 blockade in lung cancer. The assay was immunoSEQ multiplex PCR, and TCRdb's table has in-frame clones only and misses some. The sample lists nearly 95,000 clones; 82% were seen once. Sample: peripheral blood, taken from a patient treated with radiotherapy plus ipilimumab. These receptors were obtained from a human donor with non-small cell lung cancer that progressed on radiotherapy plus ipilimumab. The CDR3 runs from the conserved cysteine through the conserved F or W. The D gene is left open where the match is weak. The size field is filled for only some rows; it gives once, few, many or a size class.

d_call j_call clone_size v_call cdr3_nt cdr3_aa
NA TRBJ1-2 once TRBV9 TGTGCCAGCAGCCCGGATCTACAAGGAACCTATGGCTACACCTTC CASSPDLQGTYGYTF
NA TRBJ2-3 NA TRBV5-1 TGCGCCAGCAGCTTCGAACCTCAAGATACGCAGTATTTT CASSFEPQDTQYF
TRBD1 TRBJ1-5 NA TRBV6-5 TGTGCCAGCAGTCTACAGGGGGGTCAGCCCCAGCATTTT CASSLQGGQPQHF
NA TRBJ1-4 NA TRBV12-5 TGTGCTAGTGGTTTGTATGAAAAACTGTTTTTT CASGLYEKLFF
TRBD1 TRBJ1-5 NA TRBV19 TGTGCCAGTAGTATACCGGGACAGGGGGCGCGACAGCCCCAGCATTTT CASSIPGQGARQPQHF
NA TRBJ2-2 few TRBV7-3 TGTGCCAGCAGCTTAACCACGAACACCGGGGAGCTGTTTTTT CASSLTTNTGELFF
TRBD2 TRBJ2-1 few TRBV30 TGTGCCTGGAGACTGACTAGCGCTCACTACAATGAGCAGTTCTTC CAWRLTSAHYNEQFF
NA TRBJ1-4 NA TRBV10-3 TGTGCCATCAGTGAAGACGGCGAAAAACTGTTTTTT CAISEDGEKLFF
NA TRBJ1-2 NA TRBV27 TGTGCCAGCAGGGGGCAGGACTATGGCTACACCTTC CASRGQDYGYTF
TRBD2 TRBJ2-5 NA TRBV2 TGTGCCACGATTACTAGCGGGGGATCCCAAGAGACCCAGTACTTC CATITSGGSQETQYF
NA TRBJ2-7 NA TRBV6-6 TGTGCCAGCAGTTACAGGGGAGCTTCCTACGAGCAGTACTTC CASSYRGASYEQYF
TRBD2 TRBJ2-5 NA TRBV5-4 TGTGCCAGCAGCCCGCGACTAGCGGGAGAGGGGCGAGAGACCCAGTACTTC CASSPRLAGEGRETQYF
NA TRBJ2-3 NA TRBV5-6 TGTGCCAGCAGCTTGGGACCTAGGGCCGATACGCAGTATTTT CASSLGPRADTQYF
TRBD2 TRBJ2-3 NA TRBV27 TGTGCCAGCAGCCAGGGACTAGCGATGTTCACAGATACGCAGTATTTT CASSQGLAMFTDTQYF
TRBD1 TRBJ2-3 NA TRBV18 TGTGCCAGCTCACCACGGACAGGGGGGACAGATACGCAGTATTTT CASSPRTGGTDTQYF
TRBD2 TRBJ2-1 NA TRBV5-6 TGTGCCAGCAATAGCGGGACGCTACACAATGAGCAGTTCTTC CASNSGTLHNEQFF
TRBD2 TRBJ2-5 NA TRBV2 TGTGCCAGCAGCCTAGAAGGACTAGCGGGAGAGACCCAGTACTTC CASSLEGLAGETQYF
NA TRBJ2-1 NA TRBV25-1 TGTGCCAGCAGTGTCATAGGTTCGGCAGGACTTTACAATGAGCAGTTCTTC CASSVIGSAGLYNEQFF
TRBD1 TRBJ2-1 NA TRBV14 TGTGCCAGCAGCCAAGAACTCAGGACAGGGTTATTCAATGAGCAGTTCTTC CASSQELRTGLFNEQFF
NA TRBJ2-5 NA TRBV7-9 TGTGCCAGCAGCTTGAGGGAGATTCAAGAGACCCAGTACTTC CASSLREIQETQYF
NA TRBJ2-5 NA TRBV19 TGTGCCAGTGGCGGCAGCGGATGGGAGACCCAGTACTTC CASGGSGWETQYF
TRBD1 TRBJ1-2 once TRBV5-6 TGTGCCAGCAGCTTCTCGCCTTCCAGTGGACAGGGATATGGCTACACCTTC CASSFSPSSGQGYGYTF
NA TRBJ1-2 NA TRBV10-2 TGCGCCAGCAGTGAGGACGGTAACTATGGCTACACCTTC CASSEDGNYGYTF
TRBD2 TRBJ2-3 NA TRBV30 TGTGCCTGGCATGGACTAGCGTCGGCAGATACGCAGTATTTT CAWHGLASADTQYF
NA TRBJ2-5 NA TRBV10-3 TGTGCCATCAGGAAGGGACGGAAAGAGACCCAGTACTTC CAIRKGRKETQYF
NA TRBJ1-3 NA TRBV10-2 TGCGCCAGCAGTGAGACGGCAGGAAACACCATATATTTT CASSETAGNTIYF
NA TRBJ2-1 NA TRBV7-9 TGTGCCAGCAGCTTAGCGCGCGGAGAGCAGTTCTTC CASSLARGEQFF
NA TRBJ2-3 NA TRBV5-8 TGTGCCAGCAGCCGCAGGGGGGGAGGCACAGATACGCAGTATTTT CASSRRGGGTDTQYF
NA TRBJ1-1 NA TRBV5-1 TGCGCCAGCAGCTTCGCAGGGAGCACTGAAGCTTTCTTT CASSFAGSTEAFF
TRBD2 TRBJ2-1 NA TRBV9 TGTGCCAGCAGCGAAGGACTAGCGGACTACAATGAGCAGTTCTTC CASSEGLADYNEQFF
TRBD2 TRBJ2-5 NA TRBV5-4 TGTGCCGGAAGGACTAGCGGCCAAGAGACCCAGTACTTC CAGRTSGQETQYF
TRBD1 TRBJ2-1 NA TRBV29-1 TGCAGCGCCGCAGGGGGCGAATACAATGAGCAGTTCTTC CSAAGGEYNEQFF
TRBD2 TRBJ2-1 NA TRBV6-5 TGTGCCAGCAGTTACTCGGCGGGAGGGCCTGGTGAGCAGTTCTTC CASSYSAGGPGEQFF
TRBD1 TRBJ1-1 NA TRBV27 TGTGCCAGCAGTCATAAACAGGGGGAAGCTTTCTTT CASSHKQGEAFF
TRBD1 TRBJ1-2 NA TRBV5-1 TGCGCCAGCAGCGAAAGGGACAGGGGAGACTATGGCTACACCTTC CASSERDRGDYGYTF
TRBD1 TRBJ1-2 once TRBV9 TGTGCCAGCAGCGTAGGGGGGACAGGTCTTAACTATGGCTACACCTTC CASSVGGTGLNYGYTF
NA TRBJ1-2 NA TRBV30 TGTGCCTGGAGTGTAACAGGCCCGAACTATGGCTACACCTTC CAWSVTGPNYGYTF
NA TRBJ1-4 NA TRBV4-1 TGCGCCAGCAGCCAATTCAGTCAAGGTTGGGAAAAACTGTTTTTT CASSQFSQGWEKLFF
NA TRBJ2-1 once TRBV15 TGTGCCACCAGCAGAGGAGAGACAGGGAGGTTCAATGAGCAGTTCTTC CATSRGETGRFNEQFF
NA TRBJ2-7 NA TRBV7-2 TGTGCCAGCAGCTTGGAACTCCCGTCACGAGAGCAGTACTTC CASSLELPSREQYF
NA TRBJ2-7 NA TRBV7-3 TGTGCCAGCAGCTTAGAAGCAGGGCCCCCCTACGAGCAGTACTTC CASSLEAGPPYEQYF
NA TRBJ2-1 few TRBV7-9 TGTGCCAGCAGCTTCCTCTTAGCCAATGAGCAGTTCTTC CASSFLLANEQFF
NA TRBJ2-7 NA TRBV7-3 TGTGCCAGCAGCTTGGGGGCAAGCTACGAGCAGTACTTC CASSLGASYEQYF
NA TRBJ2-4 few TRBV6-1 TGTGCCAGCTTTCGGGGCGCGGAGTCAAACATTCAGTACTTC CASFRGAESNIQYF
TRBD2 TRBJ2-5 NA TRBV5-4 TGTGCCAGCAGCTTGGTCTCCCAGCGGGGGATCCCGCGGGAGACCCAGTACTTC CASSLVSQRGIPRETQYF
NA TRBJ2-5 NA TRBV5-4 TGTGCCAGCAGCCCGGAATCGGAGACCCAGTACTTC CASSPESETQYF
TRBD1 TRBJ2-2 once TRBV5-1 TGCGCCAGCAGCTCCGGGACAGGCTTCGCGAACACCGGGGAGCTGTTTTTT CASSSGTGFANTGELFF